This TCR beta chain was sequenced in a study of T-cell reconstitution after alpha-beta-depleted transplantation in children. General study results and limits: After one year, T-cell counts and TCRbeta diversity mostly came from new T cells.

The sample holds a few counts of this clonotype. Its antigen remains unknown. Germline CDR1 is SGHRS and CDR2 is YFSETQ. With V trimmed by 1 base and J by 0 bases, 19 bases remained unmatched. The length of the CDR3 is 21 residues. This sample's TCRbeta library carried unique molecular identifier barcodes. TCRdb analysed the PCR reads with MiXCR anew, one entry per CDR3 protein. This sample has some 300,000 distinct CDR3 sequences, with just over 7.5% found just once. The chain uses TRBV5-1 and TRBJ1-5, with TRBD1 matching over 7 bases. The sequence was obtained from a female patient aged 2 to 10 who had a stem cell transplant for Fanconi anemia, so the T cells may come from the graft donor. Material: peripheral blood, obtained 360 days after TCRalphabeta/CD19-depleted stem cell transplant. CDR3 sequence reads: CASSLFTGNRGAGYSNQPQHF. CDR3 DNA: TGCGCCAGCAGCTTGTTTACCGGTAACAGGGGTGCCGGTTATAGCAATCAGCCCCAGCATTTT.